This T cell receptor (beta chain) was captured by sequencing in a study of blood T cell repertoires in COVID-19. The CDR3 covers 13 residues. Germline values: CDR1 SGHNT, CDR2 YYREEE (reference sequence). Trimming pared 0 bases from V and 6 bases from J, leaving 9 bases between. Original data processing: Cell counts per sample came from amplifying reference gene primers. Libraries were prepared by immunoSEQ multiplex PCR; TCRdb keeps only in-frame clonotypes and omits some of them. V and J calls and clone size are those listed in that table; D and trimming were worked out from the DNA. Of over 250,000 clones in the sample, just under 90% were seen once. Categorization into cohorts depended on clinical history that participants reported. The study counted Cohort 3 donors as recovered given two negative PCRs, clearance, or symptom resolution.

This rearrangement joins TRBV5-4 to TRBJ1-1; D is undetermined. The TCR originated in an older woman who had recovered from COVID-19. The sample comprised PBMCs or T cells enriched from blood (not recorded which). Here the CDR3 reads CASSLGDWSEAFF. The CDR3 DNA is TGTGCCAGCAGCTTGGGAGACTGGTCTGAAGCTTTCTTT.